Below, one TCR beta chain is given with its context. Original methodology: Counts of nucleated cells, estimated from reference gene primer amplification, were obtained. Assay: immunoSEQ multiplex PCR; the TCRdb copy retains only in-frame clones and omits some. That table is the source of V, J and clone size, and D and trimming were worked out from the DNA. This sample has 35,000 to 40,000 clones, with approximately 90% found just once. This sample is drawn from a study of blood T cell repertoires in COVID-19. Study summary: Italy, Spain and the United States were the sources of the convalescent and acute COVID-19 samples. T cells, B-cell-depleted T cells, or PBMCs supplied cDNA or gDNA.

Looked up from germline, CDR1 is ENHRY and CDR2 is SYGVKD. Trimming removed 4 bases at V and 0 bases at J, with 7 bases between. The CDR3 extends over 13 amino acids. This clonotype originated in a man aged 70 or older with active COVID-19. The sequencing input was peripheral blood. This chain joins TRBV10-3 and TRBJ2-7; no firm D call. CDR3 in DNA: TGTGCCATCAGTGTCCAGGCCTCCTACGAGCAGTACTTC. Its translation is CAISVQASYEQYF.